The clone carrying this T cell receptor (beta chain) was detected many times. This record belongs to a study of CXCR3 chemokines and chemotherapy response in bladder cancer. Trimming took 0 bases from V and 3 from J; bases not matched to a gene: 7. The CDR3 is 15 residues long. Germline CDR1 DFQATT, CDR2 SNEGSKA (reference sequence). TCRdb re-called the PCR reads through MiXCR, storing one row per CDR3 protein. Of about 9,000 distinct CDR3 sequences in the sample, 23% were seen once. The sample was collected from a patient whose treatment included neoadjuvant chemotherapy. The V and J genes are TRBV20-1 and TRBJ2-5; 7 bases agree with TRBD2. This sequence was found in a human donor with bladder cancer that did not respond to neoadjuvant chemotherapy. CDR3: CSARDNREGEETQYF. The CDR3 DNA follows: TGCAGTGCTAGAGATAATAGGGAGGGCGAAGAGACCCAGTACTTC.